The sequence of this T cell receptor (beta chain) was determined in a study of T cells in Graves' hyperthyroidism and ophthalmopathy. PBMCs stemmed from around 9.3 ml fresh peripheral blood. RNA transcripts provided the source from which TCR beta CDR3 regions were amplified. TCR CDR3 underwent first-round RT-PCR with the HTBI primer set. One entry per CDR3 protein results from TCRdb running MiXCR on the multiplex PCR reads. The sample includes around 620,000 distinct CDR3 sequences, roughly 16% of them seen just once. In its sample, this clonotype was seen many times. There are 17 residues in the CDR3. V shed 5 bases and J shed 4 bases, with 18 bases lying between them. Germline-derived CDR1 and CDR2 are SNHLY and FYNNEI.

This receptor was obtained from a woman in her thirties with Graves' hyperthyroidism. The material sequenced was blood. This chain links TRBV2 with TRBJ2-6; D is undetermined. The CDR3, as DNA: TGTGCCAGCAGTCCATTCCTTGGTCTGTCGGGGGCCAACGTCCTGACTTTC. It is translated as CASSPFLGLSGANVLTF.